Shown below are 23 T cell receptor beta chains from a single sample sequenced in a study of Graves' ophthalmopathy and Graves' hyperthyroidism (dated by TCRdb to the late 2010s). TCRdb names Illumina HiSeq 2000 as the instrument used. For repertoire sequencing, TCR beta CDR3 regions were amplified from RNA transcripts. HTBI primers and the Qiagen OneStep RT-PCR kit were used in a first-round RT-PCR, which was followed by a second-round multiplex PCR, size selection and purification. The raw public data were reprocessed by TCRdb itself: fastp quality trimming at Q25, MiXCR clonotype calling, in-frame beta chains only. Rows are combined by CDR3 protein, so each entry shows the most common genes and DNA. The sample table records about 660,000 distinct CDR3 sequences; more than 40% of these occur just once. The ten largest make up under 3.5% of the sample. Sequencing was carried out using peripheral blood. The source of these receptors is an adult man with Graves' ophthalmopathy.

The chain recombines TRBV10-3 with TRBJ2-7; D is uncertain. This CDR3 contains 12 residues. V was trimmed by 8 bases and J by 7 bases, leaving 15 bases between them. Germline lookup yields CDR1 ENHRY and CDR2 SYGVKD. As DNA, the CDR3 is TGTGCCATCGGCCCGGCGGTACAAGAGCAGTACTTC. Translating gives CAIGPAVQEQYF.

The V call is TRBV25-1, the J call TRBJ1-2, with D uncertain. Germline CDR1 MGHDK, CDR2 SYGVNS. The CDR3 length is 16 residues. The V and J ends lost 2 bases and 8 bases respectively, with 21 bases between them. The chain's CDR3 is CASSEDWGPATPGYTF. CDR3 DNA sequence: TGTGCCAGCAGTGAAGACTGGGGTCCGGCGACGCCGGGCTACACCTTC.

This clonotype was seen ten or more times. The rearrangement uses TRBV20-1 and TRBJ1-5, with 7 bases that match TRBD1. The CDR3 spans 14 residues. Looked up from germline, CDR1 is DFQATT and CDR2 is SNEGSKA (reference sequence). V lost 3 bases to trimming and J lost 4 bases; unmatched junction nucleotides: 6. The CDR3 DNA reads TGCAGTGCTAGTCACGACAGGGCTAATCAGCCCCAGCATTTT. Translation: CSASHDRANQPQHF.

This clonotype was seen at least ten times. The gene calls are TRBV2 and TRBJ1-2, with D possibly matching TRBD1 (5 bases). Germline V CDR1 and CDR2: SNHLY, FYNNEI. Trimming stripped 2 bases from V and 1 base from J, with 14 bases between. The length of the CDR3 is 16 residues. Here the CDR3 reads CASSEQGRGSNYGYTF. The CDR3 coding sequence is TGTGCCAGCAGTGAACAGGGACGGGGGAGTAACTATGGCTACACCTTC.

This clonotype was counted at least ten times. The chain employs TRBV12-3 or TRBV12-4 and TRBJ2-5; D perhaps matches TRBD1 (6 bases). The CDR3 runs 14 residues. V was pared by 5 bases and J by 2 bases, with 12 bases between. The CDR3 region is CASSPRDKQETQYF. CDR3 DNA sequence: TGTGCCAGCAGTCCGAGGGACAAGCAAGAGACCCAGTACTTC.

The rearrangement links TRBV7-9 to TRBJ1-5; D is ambiguous. The germline gives CDR1 SEHNR, CDR2 FQNEAQ (reference sequence). Trimming stripped 2 bases from V and 13 bases from J, with 9 bases between. This CDR3 is built from 11 residues. As DNA, the CDR3 is TGTGCCAGCAGCTTACCGGGCCCGCAGCATTTT. Its protein product is CASSLPGPQHF.

The V and J genes are TRBV19 and TRBJ1-2; 10 positions agree with TRBD1. Trimming removed 6 bases from V and 7 bases from J; junction bases left unmatched: 8. Germline V gene data show CDR1 as LNHDA and CDR2 as SQIVND (reference sequence). CDR3 length: 14 residues. CDR3 loop: CASRRGTGVFGYTF. DNA of the CDR3: TGTGCCAGTAGAAGGGGGACAGGGGTGTTTGGCTACACCTTC.

The chain employs TRBV7-3 and TRBJ2-7; D remains unclear. The J call could be wrong; TRBJ2-1 is a better fit for the DNA end. Germline values: CDR1 SGHTA, CDR2 FQGTGA. The length of the CDR3 is 12 residues. The CDR3 bases are TGTGCCAGCAGCTCCCCCGACGGTGAGCAGTTCTTC. This codes for CASSSPDGEQFF.

Notes on this clonotype: The conserved phenylalanine or tryptophan normally closing the CDR3 is absent here, so this likely arose from a read error. V and J are TRBV9 and TRBJ2-7; D may be TRBD2 (6 bases). This CDR3 spans 15 amino acids. Germline lookup yields CDR1 SGDLS and CDR2 YYNGEE. V lost 0 bases and J lost 5, with 15 bases in between. This CDR3 reads CASSVAGATGNEQYL. The CDR3 DNA follows: TGTGCCAGCAGCGTAGCGGGAGCTACAGGCAACGAGCAGTACCTC.

This clonotype was detected many times. V and J are TRBV29-1 and TRBJ2-7; 10 bases align to TRBD2. CDR3 size: 14 residues. The germline V gene encodes CDR1 SQVTM and CDR2 ANQGSEA. The V segment lost 3 bases and the J segment 4 bases; nucleotides outside the gene matches: 6. The CDR3 coding sequence is TGCAGCGTTGAGCTAGCGGGAGTTAGGTACGAGCAGTACTTC. It yields the protein CSVELAGVRYEQYF.

In regard to this clonotype: This may come from a read error, since a much larger clone is one base off. The genes are TRBV2 and TRBJ1-4; TRBD1 matches 10 bases. Unmatched junction bases numbered 6, after V lost 8 bases and J lost 3 bases. CDR1 and CDR2 (germline): SNHLY, FYNNEI. This CDR3 is built from 15 residues. CDR3 nucleotide sequence: TGTGCCAGCGGCCCAGACAGGGGGCCTAATGAAAAACTGTTTTTT. It codes for CASGPDRGPNEKLFF.

The chain combines TRBV29-1 with TRBJ2-5, with D possibly being TRBD2 (6 bases). V was cut by 5 bases and J by 5 bases, with 9 bases left in between. Germline V gene sequence: CDR1 SQVTM, CDR2 ANQGSEA. This CDR3 has 11 residues. The CDR3 protein is CSVTRGETQYF. The DNA for the CDR3 is TGCAGCGTTACCCGGGGGGAGACCCAGTACTTC.

This chain connects TRBV7-6 to TRBJ2-2; 12 bases agree with TRBD1. The CDR3 extends over 16 amino acids. V lost 4 bases, J lost 5 bases, and 5 bases stayed unmatched. Germline V CDR1 and CDR2: SGHVS, FNYEAQ. The CDR3 sequence is CASSSGQGARTGELFF. The CDR3 DNA reads as TGTGCCAGCAGCTCGGGACAGGGGGCGAGGACCGGGGAGCTGTTTTTT.

This clonotype was detected ten times or more. This chain connects TRBV7-9 to TRBJ2-7, with 7 bases fitting TRBD1. The CDR3 totals 12 residues. J gave up 6 bases and V 5 bases, and 4 bases lay outside the gene matches. CDR1 and CDR2 from the germline V gene are SEHNR and FQNEAQ (reference sequence). The CDR3 is CASSAAGGEQYF. The CDR3 DNA follows: TGTGCCAGCAGCGCAGCAGGGGGCGAGCAGTACTTC.

V is TRBV29-1 and J is TRBJ2-5; 7 bases line up with TRBD2. J lost 2 bases, V lost 0 bases, and 6 bases had no gene match. The CDR3 is 15 amino acids. Germline V gives CDR1 SQVTM, CDR2 ANQGSEA. As DNA, the CDR3 is TGCAGCGTTGAAGATCTCGTGGGAGGGCAAGAGACCCAGTACTTC. Amino acids: CSVEDLVGGQETQYF. The variable domain in full, with the rest retrieved from reference TRBV29-1 and TRBJ2-5, is SAVISQKPSRDICQRGTSLTIQCQVDSQVTMMFWYRQQPGQSLTLIATANQGSEATYESGFVIDKFPISRPNLTFSTLTVSNMSPEDSSIYLCSVEDLVGGQETQYFGPGTRLLVL.

The chain is built from TRBV9 and TRBJ2-6, with D perhaps matching TRBD1 (5 bases). The ends were cut back, 4 bases at V and 4 bases at J, with 21 bases in the middle. CDR1 is SGDLS and CDR2 is YYNGEE in the germline V gene. The CDR3 consists of 18 residues. The CDR3 loop reads CASSPRVGRVYGANVLTF. The CDR3 DNA reads TGTGCCAGCAGCCCCAGGGTAGGCAGGGTGTACGGGGCCAACGTCCTGACTTTC. Full variable domain (outside the CDR3, taken from reference TRBV9 and TRBJ2-6): DSGVTQTPKHLITATGQRVTLRCSPRSGDLSVYWYQQSLDQGLQFLIQYYNGEERAKGNILERFSAQQFPDLHSELNLSSLELGDSALYFCASSPRVGRVYGANVLTFGAGSRLTVL.

This chain links TRBV7-3 with TRBJ1-3; no clear D. With 3 bases removed from V and 7 bases from J, the gap between germline ends came to 13 bases. From germline, CDR1 is SGHTA and CDR2 FQGTGA. The CDR3 is made up of 14 amino acids. CDR3 bases: TGTGCCAGCAGCTTGGGAACCCCTCAGAACACCATATATTTT. It is translated as CASSLGTPQNTIYF.

This chain joins TRBV10-2 and TRBJ2-5; the match to TRBD2 covers 8 bases. Germline V gene lookup returns CDR1 WSHSY and CDR2 SAAADI. J gave up 9 bases and V 0 bases, and 3 bases lay outside the gene matches. The CDR3 has 13 amino acids. CDR3 in DNA: TGCGCCAGCAGTGAGTCAAGGACTAGCCCCCAGTACTTC. Protein sequence: CASSESRTSPQYF.

J is TRBJ1-1 and V is TRBV9; 7 positions match TRBD1. V trimming: 4 bases; J trimming: 4 bases; junction bases outside the gene matches: 10. The CDR3 is 15 residues long. Germline values: CDR1 SGDLS, CDR2 YYNGEE. Written as DNA, the CDR3 is TGTGCCAGCAGCCAAGAAAAGGGGGCCGGCACTGAAGCTTTCTTT. This encodes CASSQEKGAGTEAFF. The full variable domain, completed using reference TRBV9 and TRBJ1-1, is DSGVTQTPKHLITATGQRVTLRCSPRSGDLSVYWYQQSLDQGLQFLIQYYNGEERAKGNILERFSAQQFPDLHSELNLSSLELGDSALYFCASSQEKGAGTEAFFGQGTRLTVV.

This clonotype has at least ten counts. V and J are TRBV20-1 and TRBJ1-4, with a weak D call TRBD1 (5 bases). Trimming pared 4 bases from V and 4 bases from J, leaving 13 bases between. This CDR3 is built from 14 residues. The germline V gene has CDR1 DFQATT and CDR2 SNEGSKA (reference sequence). CDR3 in amino acids: CSAKWGSNNEKLFF. In DNA form, the CDR3 reads TGCAGTGCTAAGTGGGGCAGCAATAATGAAAAACTGTTTTTT.

On this clonotype itself: This may be a read error, as it is one base from a much larger clone. V usage is TRBV6-5 and J usage is TRBJ1-2; 7 bases map to TRBD1. Germline CDR1 is MNHEY and CDR2 is SVGAGI. This CDR3 spans 13 amino acids. V gave up 5 bases and J gave up 6 bases; unmatched junction bases: 6. The CDR3 region has the DNA TGTGCCAGCAGTCGACAGGGTTGTAATGGCTACACCTTC. Its protein product is CASSRQGCNGYTF.

This clonotype has at least ten counts. The rearrangement links TRBV12-3 or TRBV12-4 to TRBJ1-1, with no clear D. This CDR3 region has 13 residues. Trimming pared 2 bases from V and 3 bases from J, leaving 7 bases between. DNA of the CDR3: TGTGCCAGCAGTTTAAGTCGATACACTGAAGCTTTCTTT. This gives the protein CASSLSRYTEAFF.

The chain links TRBV7-9 to TRBJ2-5, with D hard to call. The J call could be wrong; TRBJ2-7 is a better fit for the DNA end. The CDR3 covers 14 residues. From germline, CDR1 is SEHNR and CDR2 FQNEAQ (reference sequence). In nucleotides, the CDR3 is TGTGCCAGCAGCTTAGCGGCCAATCGAGGCGAGCAGTACTTC. Its protein product is CASSLAANRGEQYF.